What follows are 8 T cell receptor beta chains derived from one specimen sequenced in a study of control samples from healthy donors and cancer patients. Repertoires were generated with immunoSEQ multiplex PCR, while TCRdb's copy carries only in-frame clones and drops some. The repertoire includes about 97,000 clones, under 95% of them detected once, and about 2.5% sits in the top ten. The sequencing sample was made of blood. These receptors were taken from a woman aged 18-29 years in good health.

V and J are TRBV5-3 and TRBJ2-7, with unresolved D. TRBV5-3 is an ORF, and what it does is uncertain. The CDR3 consists of 11 residues. V lost 5 bases and J lost 3, with 6 bases in between. The CDR3 is CARSPSYEQYF. For the CDR3, the DNA is TGTGCCAGAAGTCCGAGCTACGAGCAGTACTTC.

The sample holds one count of this clone. The chain uses TRBV5-1 and TRBJ2-3, with D hard to call. Between the trimmed V and J ends, which lost 4 bases and 4 bases, there was a span of 16 bases. This CDR3 is 15 amino acids long. CDR1 and CDR2 (germline): SGHRS, YFSETQ. CDR3 in amino acids: CASSNAGRAPDTQYF. CDR3 DNA sequence: TGCGCCAGCAGCAATGCAGGAAGGGCCCCAGATACGCAGTATTTT.

Only one count was recorded for this clone. The chain employs TRBV4-1 and TRBJ2-3; a weak D match, TRBD1 (5 bases). V lost 3 bases, J lost 0 bases, and 10 bases lay in between. The CDR3 extends over 15 amino acids. The germline CDR1 and CDR2 sequences are MGHRA and YSYEKL. The CDR3 region is CASSQTVASTDTQYF. CDR3 nucleotides: TGCGCCAGCAGCCAGACAGTGGCTAGCACAGATACGCAGTATTTT.

The chain carries TRBV29-1 and TRBJ1-5, with TRBD1 matching over 7 bases. Trimming removed 6 bases from V and 3 bases from J; junction bases left unmatched: 5. The CDR3 consists of 13 residues. Germline V gene sequence: CDR1 SQVTM, CDR2 ANQGSEA. CDR3 nucleotides: TGCAGCGTACTACAGGGGATCAATCAGCCCCAGCATTTT. Its protein is CSVLQGINQPQHF.

This chain uses TRBV3-1 (or the pseudogene TRBV3-2) with TRBJ2-4, with 8 positions matching TRBD2. V lost 3 bases and J lost 3; bases outside the gene matches: 10. The germline CDR1 and CDR2 sequences are LGHDT and YNNKEL (reference sequence). The CDR3 is 17 residues long. The CDR3 DNA reads as TGTGCCAGCAGCCACTACCCGGGAGGGACGGGCAAAAACATTCAGTACTTC. This gives the protein CASSHYPGGTGKNIQYF.

The J gene is TRBJ2-7, the V gene TRBV6-6; 9 bases are shared with TRBD1. Germline V gene sequence: CDR1 MNHNY, CDR2 SVGAGI (reference sequence). Trimming took 8 bases from V and 5 from J; bases not matched to a gene: 4. The CDR3 totals 12 residues. The CDR3 loop is CASGTGRNEQYF. The DNA for the CDR3 is TGTGCCAGCGGGACAGGGAGGAACGAGCAGTACTTC.

CDR3 in DNA: TGTGCCAGCATAGGAGGGACAAAGAACACCGGGGAGCTGTTTTTT. This codes for CASIGGTKNTGELFF. This sequence joins TRBV2 and TRBJ2-2; tentatively, D is TRBD1 or TRBD2 (6 bases each). The germline CDR1 and CDR2 sequences are SNHLY and FYNNEI. The CDR3 is 15 amino acids. Trimming cost V 7 bases and J 1 base, with 13 bases left between them.

In its sample, this clone was seen once. The J gene is TRBJ2-1, the V gene TRBV11-2, with 7 bases aligning to TRBD2. CDR3 size: 15 residues. The trim removed 4 bases at V and 3 bases at J, leaving 6 bases unmatched. Germline V CDR1 and CDR2: SGHAT, FQNNGV. The CDR3 sequence is CASSYGAGDYNEQFF. CDR3 bases: TGTGCCAGCAGCTACGGCGCGGGAGACTACAATGAGCAGTTCTTC.